The 25 T cell receptor beta chains below come from one sample, sequenced in a study of post-analysis software for immune sequencing data. Notes on the study in general: Patients used about 5 TRBV segments, including TRBV5-6, TRBV5-1 and TRBV20-1, more often than controls.

These receptors have no known antigen. Incorporated into the TCR beta cDNA libraries were unique molecular identifiers, which served to reduce PCR and sequencing biases. Via MiXCR, TCRdb re-called the PCR reads, giving one row per CDR3 protein. The table records about 430,000 distinct CDR3 sequences, roughly 38% of them present only once. The sequenced material came from blood. The source of these receptors is a girl aged 2 to 10 with multiple sclerosis.

V usage is TRBV12-3 or TRBV12-4 and J usage is TRBJ2-4, with D perhaps assigned TRBD1 or TRBD2 (5 bases each). Trimming cost V 3 bases and J 0 bases, with 9 bases left between them. This CDR3 comprises 15 residues. The CDR3: CASSFRGTAKNIQYF. In DNA, the CDR3 is TGTGCCAGCAGTTTTAGAGGGACAGCCAAAAACATTCAGTACTTC.

The chain carries TRBV18 and TRBJ1-4; D unresolved. V was trimmed by 6 bases and J by 8 bases, leaving 25 bases between them. Germline V gives CDR1 KGHSH, CDR2 LQKENI. CDR3 size: 17 residues. CDR3 DNA sequence: TGTGCCAGCTCTCTCCTAAGGCGAACCGCCGCAAGGGAAAAACTGTTTTTT. Protein: CASSLLRRTAAREKLFF.

The V and J genes are TRBV5-1 and TRBJ2-3; TRBD2 might be the D (6 bases). CDR1 is SGHRS and CDR2 is YFSETQ in the germline V gene. CDR3 length: 17 amino acids. Trimming cost V 4 bases and J 4 bases, with 22 bases left between them. The CDR3 here is CASSPGHSGLTSDTQYF. In DNA, the CDR3 is TGCGCCAGCAGCCCAGGGCATAGCGGCCTGACATCAGATACGCAGTATTTT. Based on the CDR3 plus reference TRBV5-1 and TRBJ2-3, the full variable domain is KAGVTQTPRYLIKTRGQQVTLSCSPISGHRSVSWYQQTPGQGLQFLFEYFSETQRNKGNFPGRFSGRQFSNSRSEMNVSTLELGDSALYLCASSPGHSGLTSDTQYFGPGTRLTVL.

V and J are TRBV6-6 and TRBJ2-5; D remains ambiguous. The DNA end lines up better with TRBJ2-7; the J call may be wrong. The germline V gene encodes CDR1 MNHNY and CDR2 SVGAGI (reference sequence). The CDR3 has 14 amino acids. CDR3 bases: TGTGCCAGCAGTTATTCCCACCCTGGGTACGAGCAGTACTTC. This sequence encodes CASSYSHPGYEQYF.

This chain joins TRBV6-5 and TRBJ1-4; no firm D call. Deletions cut 6 bases from V and 0 bases from J, with 8 bases between. The V gene's germline CDR1 is MNHEY and CDR2 SVGAGI. The CDR3 covers 14 residues. The DNA for the CDR3 is TGTGCCAGCAGACCGGACTCAACTAATGAAAAACTGTTTTTT. Protein product: CASRPDSTNEKLFF.

The chain links TRBV5-1 to TRBJ1-1, with D possibly matching TRBD1 (6 bases). The CDR3 is 14 residues long. Germline V gene data show CDR1 as SGHRS and CDR2 as YFSETQ. V was pared by 0 bases and J by 1 base, with 7 bases between. This CDR3 reads CASSLAGQNTEAFF. The DNA for the CDR3 is TGCGCCAGCAGCTTGGCGGGACAGAACACTGAAGCTTTCTTT.

The chain is built from TRBV5-6 and TRBJ1-5, with a possible D match to TRBD1 (5 bases). The CDR3 spans 13 residues. V was trimmed by 4 bases and J by 5 bases, leaving 10 bases between them. Germline V CDR1 and CDR2: SGHDT, YYEEEE. CDR3 nucleotide sequence: TGTGCCAGCAGCAGGGGTCCGGATCAGCCCCAGCATTTT. Translation gives CASSRGPDQPQHF.

This clonotype was detected only a few times. This rearrangement joins TRBV21-1 to TRBJ2-5; the table gives TRBD1 as D, unverified against the DNA. TRBV21-1 is a pseudogene segment. This CDR3 spans 14 amino acids. The chain's CDR3 is CASSIPPMGPPQYF. The CDR3 DNA follows: TGTGCCAGCAGCATCCCCCCGATGGGCCCCCCCCAGTACTTC.

The J gene is TRBJ2-7, the V gene TRBV20-1; 8 bases align to TRBD2. Unmatched junction bases numbered 6, after V lost 3 bases and J lost 2 bases. The CDR3 consists of 14 residues. Germline values: CDR1 DFQATT, CDR2 SNEGSKA (reference sequence). The CDR3, as DNA: TGCAGTGCTAGGACCGGGACTAGAGCCTACGAGCAGTACTTC. This gives the protein CSARTGTRAYEQYF.

The CDR3 bases are TGCGCCAGCAGCTTGGGACAGGGGGAGATCTACGAGCAGTACTTC. Translation gives CASSLGQGEIYEQYF. The rearrangement links TRBV5-1 to TRBJ2-5; 9 nucleotides match TRBD1. The J call is uncertain, as TRBJ2-7 better fits the DNA end. This CDR3 contains 15 residues. Germline assignment: CDR1 SGHRS and CDR2 YFSETQ.

Only one count was recorded for this clonotype. The V call is TRBV2, the J call TRBJ2-7, with D hard to call. Trimming stripped 7 bases from V and 4 bases from J, with 17 bases between. Germline CDR1 SNHLY, CDR2 FYNNEI. This CDR3 comprises 14 residues. The CDR3, as DNA: TGTGCCAGCAATGAGTGGGTCGGCCGTTACGAGCAGTACTTC. Encoded protein: CASNEWVGRYEQYF.

In its sample, this clonotype was seen a few times. The chain has TRBV28 and TRBJ2-3; D may correspond to TRBD1 or TRBD2 (5 bases each). CDR1 and CDR2 (germline): MDHEN, SYDVKM. V was clipped by 6 bases and J by 2 bases, with 12 bases between them. The length of the CDR3 is 14 residues. The DNA of the CDR3 is TGTGCCAGCAGGCCGGGACCCAACACAGATACGCAGTATTTT. Its protein is CASRPGPNTDTQYF.

This rearrangement joins TRBV5-1 to TRBJ1-1; D unresolved. In germline, CDR1 is SGHRS, CDR2 YFSETQ. This CDR3 has 13 amino acids. V was trimmed by 1 base and J by 2 bases, leaving 6 bases between them. The DNA for the CDR3 is TGCGCCAGCAGCTTGTTTTATAACACTGAAGCTTTCTTT. This codes for CASSLFYNTEAFF.

The chain uses TRBV20-1 and TRBJ2-5; D is undetermined. Deletions cut 0 bases from V and 7 bases from J, with 18 bases between. CDR3 length: 15 residues. CDR1 is DFQATT, CDR2 SNEGSKA, per germline (reference sequence). Here the CDR3 DNA reads TGCAGTGCTAGAGATTTGGCAGCCCAGGTGGGGACCCAGTACTTC. It encodes CSARDLAAQVGTQYF.

This clonotype was detected only a few times. The rearrangement joins TRBV10-3 to TRBJ2-3; D perhaps matches TRBD2 (6 bases). The CDR3 totals 15 residues. Germline CDR1 is ENHRY and CDR2 is SYGVKD. Trimming stripped 4 bases from V and 0 bases from J, with 11 bases between. In nucleotides, the CDR3 is TGTGCCATCAGTGTACGGGGGTCTAGCACAGATACGCAGTATTTT. Amino acid sequence: CAISVRGSSTDTQYF.

This chain connects TRBV12-3 or TRBV12-4 to TRBJ1-1; D is possibly TRBD1 (5 bases). V dropped 5 bases and J dropped 5 bases, with 9 bases sitting between them. The length of the CDR3 is 12 residues. The CDR3 DNA follows: TGTGCCAGCAGTAAACAGGAAACTGAAGCTTTCTTT. It specifies CASSKQETEAFF.

The chain recombines TRBV27 with TRBJ1-2, with D unresolved. Looked up from germline, CDR1 is MNHEY and CDR2 is SMNVEV (reference sequence). V shed 3 bases and J shed 8 bases, with 13 bases lying between them. The length of the CDR3 is 13 residues. The CDR3 region is CASSLYLNGGYTF. Written as DNA, the CDR3 is TGTGCCAGCAGTTTGTATTTGAACGGGGGCTACACCTTC.

Notes on this clonotype: This may stem from a read error, because a much larger clone lies one nucleotide away. J is TRBJ2-2 and V is TRBV27; D gene uncertain. Trimming removed 3 bases from V and 1 base from J, with 6 bases in between. Germline loops: CDR1 MNHEY, CDR2 SMNVEV (reference sequence). This CDR3 is built from 14 residues. CDR3 nucleotides: TGTGCCAGCAGTTTCGGAAAGAACACCGGGGAGCTGTTTTTT. Translating it yields CASSFGKNTGELFF.

In DNA form, the CDR3 reads TGTGCCAGCACCTCCGGACAGGGTCAATATGCTTTCTTT. Translating it yields CASTSGQGQYAFF. This sequence joins TRBV28 and TRBJ1-1, with 8 bases fitting TRBD1. Germline CDR1 reads MDHEN; CDR2 reads SYDVKM. The CDR3 totals 13 residues. Trimming cost V 7 bases and J 11 bases; bases outside gene matches: 12.

This clonotype was seen only a few times. The chain carries TRBV7-2 and TRBJ2-4, with a weak D call TRBD2 (7 bases). Trimming removed 6 bases at V and 6 bases at J, with 12 bases between. The CDR3 consists of 13 residues. Germline values: CDR1 SGHTA, CDR2 FQGNSA. The CDR3 spells CASRSAGANIQYF. CDR3 DNA sequence: TGTGCCAGCAGGTCGGCGGGGGCAAACATTCAGTACTTC.

The chain joins TRBV2 to TRBJ1-5; D gene unclear. V lost 6 bases and J 3 bases, leaving 12 bases between the germline ends. The CDR3 is 14 residues long. Germline lookup yields CDR1 SNHLY and CDR2 FYNNEI. Here the CDR3 DNA reads TGTGCCAGCAGCCTGGACGCCGACAATCAGCCCCAGCATTTT. It translates to CASSLDADNQPQHF. Full variable domain (missing parts from reference TRBV2 and TRBJ1-5): EPEVTQTPSHQVTQMGQEVILRCVPISNHLYFYWYRQILGQKVEFLVSFYNNEISEKSEIFDDQFSVERPDGSNFTLKIRSTKLEDSAMYFCASSLDADNQPQHFGDGTRLSIL.

The table lists this clonotype with a few counts. The chain couples TRBV6-6 to TRBJ1-2; maybe TRBD1 (6 bases). The V gene's germline CDR1 is MNHNY and CDR2 SVGAGI (reference sequence). This CDR3 comprises 17 residues. V was shortened by 0 bases and J by 0 bases, with 14 bases between the two germline ends. Written as DNA, the CDR3 is TGTGCCAGCAGTTACTCGTTGGGGGCGCCGACTAACTATGGCTACACCTTC. Translation: CASSYSLGAPTNYGYTF.

The rearrangement uses TRBV5-1 and TRBJ2-3; TRBD2 matches 11 bases. The ends lost 2 bases at V and 2 bases at J; junction bases unmatched: 16. This CDR3 comprises 20 residues. Per the germline V gene, CDR1 is SGHRS and CDR2 is YFSETQ. CDR3 sequence reads: CASSLGPGLAVDLNTDTQYF. For the CDR3, the DNA is TGCGCCAGCAGCTTAGGTCCGGGACTAGCGGTCGACCTAAACACAGATACGCAGTATTTT.

This chain uses TRBV6-6 with TRBJ2-1; D is unclear. V dropped 2 bases and J dropped 10 bases, with 15 bases sitting between them. The CDR3 runs to 14 residues. Germline values: CDR1 MNHNY, CDR2 SVGAGI (reference sequence). Here the CDR3 reads CASSYTDITYEQFF. The CDR3 DNA reads as TGTGCCAGCAGTTACACCGACATTACCTACGAGCAGTTCTTC.

On this clonotype: At one end the junction does not follow the germline gene, possibly because of a read error. The chain employs TRBV7-2 and TRBJ2-5; weak D call: TRBD1 (6 bases). The CDR3 sequence is 15 residues long. Per the germline V gene, CDR1 is SGHTA and CDR2 is FQGNSA. The CDR3 sequence: CAGSATGTIRETQYF. CDR3 nucleotide sequence: TGTGCCGGCAGCGCGACAGGAACTATCCGAGAGACCCAGTACTTC.